This T cell receptor beta chain stems from a study of shared clonotypes between healthy human individuals. Healthy HIV-negative adults with no recent acute infections or vaccinations were recruited as donors. Adult Caucasians living in Nashville, Tennessee made up all of the donors. At a deep level, the assay was run. Each subset's genomic DNA was shared equally among a number of immunoSEQ plates. Clones were read by immunoSEQ multiplex PCR, and TCRdb kept only the in-frame ones, dropping some. The table shows 85,000 to 100,000 clones, with approximately 63% occurring only once. Germline CDR1 is SGHTA and CDR2 is FQGNSA. The V and J ends lost 5 bases and 9 bases respectively, with 23 bases between them. This CDR3 is 16 amino acids long.

The chain has TRBV7-2 and TRBJ2-1; either TRBD1 or TRBD2 may supply D (6 bases each). This clonotype was obtained from a man under 40 in good health. The sample consisted of memory CD8+ T cells sorted from blood. As to subset: CD45RO+ cells pooled with CCR7-negative TemRA cells. The CDR3 region has the DNA TGTGCCAGCAGCCGACAAGGGGGGAGTTGGATTAGTGAGCAGTTCTTC. Encoded protein: CASSRQGGSWISEQFF.